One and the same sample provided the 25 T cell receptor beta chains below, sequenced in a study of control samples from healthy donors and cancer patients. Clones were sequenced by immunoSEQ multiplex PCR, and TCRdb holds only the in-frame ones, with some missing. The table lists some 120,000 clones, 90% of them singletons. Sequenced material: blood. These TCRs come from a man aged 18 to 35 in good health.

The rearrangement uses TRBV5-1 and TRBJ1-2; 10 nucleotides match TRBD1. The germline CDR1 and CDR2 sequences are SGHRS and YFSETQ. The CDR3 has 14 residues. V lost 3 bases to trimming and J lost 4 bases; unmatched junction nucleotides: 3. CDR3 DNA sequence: TGCGCCAGCAGCTCAGGACAGGGGGGCTATGGCTACACCTTC. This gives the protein CASSSGQGGYGYTF.

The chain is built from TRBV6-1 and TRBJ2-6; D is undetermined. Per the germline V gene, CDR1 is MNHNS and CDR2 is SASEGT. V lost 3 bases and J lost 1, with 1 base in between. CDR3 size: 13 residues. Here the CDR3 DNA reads TGTGCCAGCAGTGATTCTGGGGCCAACGTCCTGACTTTC. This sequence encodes CASSDSGANVLTF.

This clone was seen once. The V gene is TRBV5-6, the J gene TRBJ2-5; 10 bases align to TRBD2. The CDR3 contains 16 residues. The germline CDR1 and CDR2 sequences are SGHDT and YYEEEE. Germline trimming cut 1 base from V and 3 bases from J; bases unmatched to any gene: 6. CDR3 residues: CASSLLLAGVEETQYF. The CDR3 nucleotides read TGTGCCAGCAGCTTGCTCCTAGCGGGAGTCGAAGAGACCCAGTACTTC.

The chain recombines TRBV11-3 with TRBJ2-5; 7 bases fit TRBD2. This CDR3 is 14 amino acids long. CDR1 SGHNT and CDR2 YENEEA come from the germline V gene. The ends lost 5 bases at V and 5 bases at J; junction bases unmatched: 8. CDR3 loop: CASSVSGTRETQYF. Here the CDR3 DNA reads TGTGCCAGCAGCGTAAGCGGGACCCGGGAGACCCAGTACTTC.

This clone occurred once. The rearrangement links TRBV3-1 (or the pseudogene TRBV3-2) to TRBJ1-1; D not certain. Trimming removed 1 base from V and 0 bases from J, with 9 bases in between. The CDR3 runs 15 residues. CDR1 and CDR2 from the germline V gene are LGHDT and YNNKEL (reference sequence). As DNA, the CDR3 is TGTGCCAGCAGCCAAGTTATGCTGATGAACACTGAAGCTTTCTTT. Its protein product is CASSQVMLMNTEAFF.

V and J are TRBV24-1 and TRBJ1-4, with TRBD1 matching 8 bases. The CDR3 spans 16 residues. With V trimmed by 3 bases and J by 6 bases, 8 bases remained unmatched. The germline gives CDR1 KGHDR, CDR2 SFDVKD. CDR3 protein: CATSDPATGVDEKLFF. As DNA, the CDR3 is TGTGCCACCAGTGATCCCGCGACAGGGGTGGATGAAAAACTGTTTTTT.

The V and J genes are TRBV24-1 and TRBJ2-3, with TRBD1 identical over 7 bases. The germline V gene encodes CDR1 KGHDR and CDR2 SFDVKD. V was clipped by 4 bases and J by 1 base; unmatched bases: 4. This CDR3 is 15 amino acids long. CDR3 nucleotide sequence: TGTGCCACCAGTGACCCCGGGACAGGCACAGATACGCAGTATTTT. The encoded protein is CATSDPGTGTDTQYF.

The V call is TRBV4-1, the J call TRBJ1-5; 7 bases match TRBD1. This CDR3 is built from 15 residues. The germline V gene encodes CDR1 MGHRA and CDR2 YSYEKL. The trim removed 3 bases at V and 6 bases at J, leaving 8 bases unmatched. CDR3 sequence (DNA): TGCGCCAGCAGCCAGGCACAGGGGCCGGGTCAGCCCCAGCATTTT. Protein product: CASSQAQGPGQPQHF.

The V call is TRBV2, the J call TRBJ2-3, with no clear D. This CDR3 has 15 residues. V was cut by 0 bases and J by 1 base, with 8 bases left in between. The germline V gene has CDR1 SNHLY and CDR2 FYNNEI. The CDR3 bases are TGTGCCAGCAGTGAAGCGGGATGGGGCACAGATACGCAGTATTTT. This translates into CASSEAGWGTDTQYF.

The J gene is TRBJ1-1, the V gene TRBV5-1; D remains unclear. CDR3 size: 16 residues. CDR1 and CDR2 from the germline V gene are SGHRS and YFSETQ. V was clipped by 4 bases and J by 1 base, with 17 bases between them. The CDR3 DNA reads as TGCGCCAGCAGCCGTGGATCGTGGCAGGAGAACACTGAAGCTTTCTTT. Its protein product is CASSRGSWQENTEAFF.

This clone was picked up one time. The CDR3 reads CASSHRGDCQYF. The DNA of the CDR3 is TGTGCCAGCAGTCACAGGGGGGATTGTCAGTACTTC. The rearrangement links TRBV12-3 or TRBV12-4 to TRBJ2-4; 8 bases map to TRBD1. The V segment lost 5 bases and the J segment 12 bases; nucleotides outside the gene matches: 6. This CDR3 has 12 amino acids.

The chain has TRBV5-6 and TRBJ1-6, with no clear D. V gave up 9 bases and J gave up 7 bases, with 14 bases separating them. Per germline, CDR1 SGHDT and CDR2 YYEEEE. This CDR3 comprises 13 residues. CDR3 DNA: TGTGCCACCACTCTTGGGCGGAATTCACCCCTCCACTTT. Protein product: CATTLGRNSPLHF.

The CDR3 region is CASSERQGSGNTIYF. Here the CDR3 DNA reads TGTGCCAGCAGTGAGAGACAGGGGTCTGGAAACACCATATATTTT. This chain joins TRBV2 and TRBJ1-3; 8 positions match TRBD1. The CDR3 is 15 residues long. In germline, CDR1 is SNHLY, CDR2 FYNNEI. V gave up 3 bases and J gave up 1 base; unmatched junction bases: 2.

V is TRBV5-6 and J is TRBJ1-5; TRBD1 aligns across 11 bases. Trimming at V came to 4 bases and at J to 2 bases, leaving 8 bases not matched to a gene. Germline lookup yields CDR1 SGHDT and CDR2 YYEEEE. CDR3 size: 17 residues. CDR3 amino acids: CASSSGTGGIGNQPQHF. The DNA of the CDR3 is TGTGCCAGCAGCAGCGGGACAGGGGGAATCGGCAATCAGCCCCAGCATTTT.

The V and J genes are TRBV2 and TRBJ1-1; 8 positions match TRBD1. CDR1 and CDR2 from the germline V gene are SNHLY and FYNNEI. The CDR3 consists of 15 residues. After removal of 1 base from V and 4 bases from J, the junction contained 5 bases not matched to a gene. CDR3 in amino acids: CASSEGQGAFTEAFF. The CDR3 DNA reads TGTGCCAGCAGTGAAGGGCAGGGGGCTTTCACTGAAGCTTTCTTT.

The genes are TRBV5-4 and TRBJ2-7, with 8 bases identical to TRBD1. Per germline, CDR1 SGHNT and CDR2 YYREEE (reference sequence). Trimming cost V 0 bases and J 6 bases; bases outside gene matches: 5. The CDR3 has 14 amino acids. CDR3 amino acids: CASSLDGTGIEQYF. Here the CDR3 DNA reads TGTGCCAGCAGCTTGGACGGGACAGGAATCGAGCAGTACTTC.

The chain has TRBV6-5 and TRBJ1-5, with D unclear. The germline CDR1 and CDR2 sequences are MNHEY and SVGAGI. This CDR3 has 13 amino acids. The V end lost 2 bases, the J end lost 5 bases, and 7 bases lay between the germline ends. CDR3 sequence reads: CASSYVFDQPQHF. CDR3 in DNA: TGTGCCAGCAGTTACGTCTTTGATCAGCCCCAGCATTTT.

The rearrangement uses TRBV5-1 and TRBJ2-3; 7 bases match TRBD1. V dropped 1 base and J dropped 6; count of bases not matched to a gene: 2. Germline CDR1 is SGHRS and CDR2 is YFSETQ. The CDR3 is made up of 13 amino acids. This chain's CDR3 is CASSLQQGDTQYF. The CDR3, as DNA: TGCGCCAGCAGCTTGCAACAGGGGGATACGCAGTATTTT. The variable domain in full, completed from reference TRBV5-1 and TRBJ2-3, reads KAGVTQTPRYLIKTRGQQVTLSCSPISGHRSVSWYQQTPGQGLQFLFEYFSETQRNKGNFPGRFSGRQFSNSRSEMNVSTLELGDSALYLCASSLQQGDTQYFGPGTRLTVL.

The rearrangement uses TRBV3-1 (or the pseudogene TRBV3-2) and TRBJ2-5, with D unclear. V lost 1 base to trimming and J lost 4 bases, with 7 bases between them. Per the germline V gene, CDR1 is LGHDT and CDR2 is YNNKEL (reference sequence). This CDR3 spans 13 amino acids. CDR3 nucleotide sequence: TGTGCCAGCAGCCAAGTGCGAAGAGAGACCCAGTACTTC. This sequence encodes CASSQVRRETQYF.

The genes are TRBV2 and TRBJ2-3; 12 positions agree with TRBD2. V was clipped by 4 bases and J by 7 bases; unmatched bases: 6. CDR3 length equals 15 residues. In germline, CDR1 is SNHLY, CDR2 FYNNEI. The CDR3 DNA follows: TGTGCCAGCAGTGTAACACTAGCGGGGGGATATACGCAGTATTTT. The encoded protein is CASSVTLAGGYTQYF.

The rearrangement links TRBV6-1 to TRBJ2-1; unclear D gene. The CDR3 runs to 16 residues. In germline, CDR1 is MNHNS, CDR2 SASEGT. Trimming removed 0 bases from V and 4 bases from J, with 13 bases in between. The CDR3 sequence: CASSEAARSKYNEQFF. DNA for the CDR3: TGTGCCAGCAGTGAAGCAGCTCGTTCTAAATACAATGAGCAGTTCTTC.

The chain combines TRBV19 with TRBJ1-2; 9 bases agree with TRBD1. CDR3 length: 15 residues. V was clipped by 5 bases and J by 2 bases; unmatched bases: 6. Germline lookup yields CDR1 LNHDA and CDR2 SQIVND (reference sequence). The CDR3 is CASSAGQGFNYGYTF. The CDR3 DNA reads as TGTGCCAGTAGTGCGGGACAGGGTTTCAACTATGGCTACACCTTC.

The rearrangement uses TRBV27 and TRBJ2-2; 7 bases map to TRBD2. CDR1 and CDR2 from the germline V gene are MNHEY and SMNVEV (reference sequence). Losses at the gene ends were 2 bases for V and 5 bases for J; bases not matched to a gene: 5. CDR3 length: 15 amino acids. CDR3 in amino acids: CASSLLADRTGELFF. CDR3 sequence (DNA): TGTGCCAGCAGTTTACTAGCGGATAGAACCGGGGAGCTGTTTTTT.

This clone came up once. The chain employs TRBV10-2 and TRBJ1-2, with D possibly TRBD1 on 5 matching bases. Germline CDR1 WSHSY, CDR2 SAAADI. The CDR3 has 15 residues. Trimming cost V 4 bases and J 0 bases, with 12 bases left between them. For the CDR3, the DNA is TGCGCCAGCAGTGGTCAGGGTATAGCTAACTATGGCTACACCTTC. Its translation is CASSGQGIANYGYTF.

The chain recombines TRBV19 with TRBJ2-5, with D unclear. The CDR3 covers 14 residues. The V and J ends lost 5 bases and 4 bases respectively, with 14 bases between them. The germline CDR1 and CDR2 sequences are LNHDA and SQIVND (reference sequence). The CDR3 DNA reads TGTGCCAGTAGTTCGAGAAAAGGTCGAGAGACCCAGTACTTC. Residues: CASSSRKGRETQYF. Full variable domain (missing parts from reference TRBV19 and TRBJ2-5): DGGITQSPKYLFRKEGQNVTLSCEQNLNHDAMYWYRQDPGQGLRLIYYSQIVNDFQKGDIAEGYSVSREKKESFPLTVTSAQKNPTAFYLCASSSRKGRETQYFGPGTRLLVL.